The 30 T cell receptor beta chains in this list originate from one sample, sequenced in a study of CD8 T cells in ankylosing spondylitis (dated by TCRdb to about 2017). General study outcomes and caveats: Blood from ankylosing spondylitis patients appeared to be characterized by a TCR beta motif composed of eight highly homologous amino acid variants.

Libraries were prepared through 5' RACE. Instrument used: Illumina HiSeq 2500. The public reads were run again by TCRdb, first through fastp at Q25 and then through MiXCR, and only productive beta chains were kept. Rows with a matching CDR3 protein are joined into one entry that keeps the most common DNA and genes. This sample has about 800,000 distinct CDR3 sequences in its table, and 12% of those were observed once. In total, the top ten clones hold 0.51% of the sample. These TCRs' antigens remain unknown. Sequenced: blood, either unsorted or a sorted T cell fraction (not recorded which). The receptor set was obtained from a male donor with ankylosing spondylitis.

The chain has TRBV28 and TRBJ2-3; unclear D gene. CDR3 length: 13 amino acids. CDR1 and CDR2 (germline): MDHEN, SYDVKM. V was pared by 3 bases and J by 2 bases, with 6 bases between. Here the CDR3 reads CASSFFPTDTQYF. CDR3 in DNA: TGTGCCAGCAGTTTTTTCCCCACAGATACGCAGTATTTT.

V usage is TRBV18 and J usage is TRBJ1-1; D is perhaps TRBD1 (5 bases). Trimming cost V 4 bases and J 4 bases, with 10 bases left between them. This CDR3 has 13 residues. Germline V gene sequence: CDR1 KGHSH, CDR2 LQKENI. This CDR3 is CASSLDMATEAFF. CDR3 DNA: TGTGCCAGCTCACTGGACATGGCCACTGAAGCTTTCTTT.

The rearrangement links TRBV18 to TRBJ2-3; D is uncertain. The CDR3 sequence is 15 residues long. Trimming pared 0 bases from V and 0 bases from J, leaving 7 bases between. Per the germline V gene, CDR1 is KGHSH and CDR2 is LQKENI. In nucleotides, the CDR3 is TGTGCCAGCTCACCACCGCCAGTAAGCACAGATACGCAGTATTTT. This gives the protein CASSPPPVSTDTQYF.

This chain connects TRBV5-1 to TRBJ2-5; tentatively, D is TRBD2 (6 bases). The CDR3 consists of 14 residues. CDR1 and CDR2 from the germline V gene are SGHRS and YFSETQ. The germline V and J ends were trimmed by 4 bases and 3 bases, with 13 bases remaining between them. CDR3 nucleotides: TGCGCCAGCAGCCCCGGAGGGGCAGAAGAGACCCAGTACTTC. This translates into CASSPGGAEETQYF.

Only a few counts were recorded for this clonotype. V gene TRBV4-3 combines with J gene TRBJ1-1, with D maybe TRBD1 (5 bases). Looked up from germline, CDR1 is LGHNA and CDR2 is YSLEER. Trimming cost V 4 bases and J 4 bases, with 10 bases left between them. CDR3 size: 13 residues. For the CDR3, the DNA is TGCGCCAGCAGCCCGACAGTATTCACTGAAGCTTTCTTT. Protein sequence: CASSPTVFTEAFF.

The chain carries TRBV5-1 and TRBJ2-1; no reliable D call. V lost 0 bases and J lost 0, with 13 bases in between. Looked up from germline, CDR1 is SGHRS and CDR2 is YFSETQ. This CDR3 is 17 amino acids long. CDR3 coding DNA: TGCGCCAGCAGCTTGGCCCCAGGTCAAAGCTCCTACAATGAGCAGTTCTTC. Its translation: CASSLAPGQSSYNEQFF.

This clonotype was found a few times. This sequence joins TRBV9 and TRBJ2-1; 9 positions agree with TRBD1. The germline gives CDR1 SGDLS, CDR2 YYNGEE. Trimming took 3 bases from V and 2 from J; bases not matched to a gene: 3. This CDR3 comprises 15 residues. The DNA for the CDR3 is TGTGCCAGCAGCGAAACAGGGGGCCCCTACAATGAGCAGTTCTTC. Translating it yields CASSETGGPYNEQFF.

This clonotype was observed at least ten times. This chain joins TRBV20-1 and TRBJ2-1, with D maybe TRBD1 (7 bases). This CDR3 is built from 14 residues. The V gene's germline CDR1 is DFQATT and CDR2 SNEGSKA (reference sequence). Deletions cut 4 bases from V and 1 base from J, with 11 bases between. CDR3 in DNA: TGCAGTGCTACAGGGGGGACATCCTACAATGAGCAGTTCTTC. It is translated as CSATGGTSYNEQFF.

This clonotype occurred many times. V usage is TRBV6-1 and J usage is TRBJ1-2; 7 bases are shared with TRBD1. This CDR3 contains 13 residues. Trimming took 6 bases from V and 6 from J; bases not matched to a gene: 7. The germline V gene encodes CDR1 MNHNS and CDR2 SASEGT. The CDR3 region is CASSRGQLNGYTF. The CDR3 DNA follows: TGTGCCAGCAGCCGGGGACAGCTGAATGGCTACACCTTC.

The rearrangement uses TRBV4-1 and TRBJ1-3, with D possibly being TRBD1 (6 bases). Germline CDR1 reads MGHRA; CDR2 reads YSYEKL. The CDR3 length is 13 residues. V lost 3 bases and J 9 bases, leaving 12 bases between the germline ends. Here the CDR3 DNA reads TGCGCCAGCAGCCAGTCTGGAGGGGGCACCATATATTTT. Protein: CASSQSGGGTIYF.

This rearrangement joins TRBV4-2 to TRBJ2-3; TRBD2 matches 8 bases. CDR3 size: 15 residues. CDR1 and CDR2 from the germline V gene are LGHNA and YNFKEQ. Trimming removed 4 bases from V and 2 bases from J; junction bases left unmatched: 5. The chain's CDR3 is CASSRFGGDTDTQYF. The CDR3 DNA sequence: TGTGCCAGCAGCCGATTCGGGGGGGACACAGATACGCAGTATTTT.

The chain has TRBV7-9 and TRBJ1-6; D uncertain. V lost 3 bases to trimming and J lost 9 bases, with 15 bases between them. This CDR3 contains 15 residues. The germline V gene encodes CDR1 SEHNR and CDR2 FQNEAQ (reference sequence). The CDR3 spells CASSLAYVGSSPLHF. The CDR3 coding sequence is TGTGCCAGCAGCTTGGCGTACGTTGGCTCTTCACCCCTCCACTTT.

This clonotype was picked up many times. J is TRBJ2-1 and V is TRBV20-1; 10 nucleotides align to TRBD2. CDR3 length: 18 amino acids. Trimming took 1 base from V and 3 from J; bases not matched to a gene: 12. Germline values: CDR1 DFQATT, CDR2 SNEGSKA (reference sequence). DNA of the CDR3: TGCAGTGCTAGAGTGTCTAGCGGGAGCCCCTCTAGCTACAATGAGCAGTTCTTC. Protein product: CSARVSSGSPSSYNEQFF.

This clonotype occurred many times. The chain recombines TRBV7-2 with TRBJ2-7; 14 bases are a match to TRBD2. The CDR3 contains 15 residues. V was pared by 5 bases and J by 3 bases, with 3 bases of the junction left unmatched. CDR1 and CDR2 from the germline V gene are SGHTA and FQGNSA. The CDR3 DNA reads as TGTGCCAGCAGCCCTGGACTAGCGGGGGGCTACGAGCAGTACTTC. This codes for CASSPGLAGGYEQYF.

Of note for this clonotype: A much bigger clone sits one base away, suggesting this may be a read error. This chain joins TRBV7-8 and TRBJ2-5, with a tentative D call TRBD1 (5 bases). This CDR3 contains 13 residues. The ends were cut back, 3 bases at V and 2 bases at J, with 7 bases in the middle. The germline gives CDR1 SGHVS, CDR2 FQNEAQ. CDR3: CASSLDKQETQYF. DNA of the CDR3: TGTGCCAGCAGCTTGGACAAGCAAGAGACCCAGTACTTC.

Ten or more counts support this clonotype. The chain employs TRBV5-1 and TRBJ2-2, with 7 positions matching TRBD2. From germline, CDR1 is SGHRS and CDR2 YFSETQ. This CDR3 has 15 residues. Trimming took 1 base from V and 0 from J; bases not matched to a gene: 0. CDR3 amino acids: CASSLSGTNTGELFF. The CDR3 DNA reads as TGCGCCAGCAGCTTGAGCGGGACGAACACCGGGGAGCTGTTTTTT. The full variable domain, rest sourced from reference TRBV5-1 and TRBJ2-2, is KAGVTQTPRYLIKTRGQQVTLSCSPISGHRSVSWYQQTPGQGLQFLFEYFSETQRNKGNFPGRFSGRQFSNSRSEMNVSTLELGDSALYLCASSLSGTNTGELFFGEGSRLTVL.

The rearrangement links TRBV5-1 to TRBJ2-5; 7 bases match TRBD1. The CDR3 totals 15 residues. Germline V gene data show CDR1 as SGHRS and CDR2 as YFSETQ. V shed 0 bases and J 3 bases; nucleotides not matched to a gene: 5. CDR3: CASSLGWGTEETQYF. In DNA, the CDR3 is TGCGCCAGCAGCTTGGGCTGGGGGACAGAAGAGACCCAGTACTTC.

The rearrangement links TRBV10-3 to TRBJ1-6; D unclear. V was clipped by 10 bases and J by 7 bases, with 14 bases between them. This CDR3 has 13 amino acids. Germline CDR1 reads ENHRY; CDR2 reads SYGVKD. CDR3 sequence (DNA): TGTGCCAAAAGGGAACGGCCCAATTCACCCCTCCACTTT. Translated: CAKRERPNSPLHF.

This clonotype was seen more than once but under ten times. The chain couples TRBV5-1 to TRBJ2-5, with D perhaps TRBD2 (6 bases). This CDR3 has 16 amino acids. Germline CDR1 is SGHRS and CDR2 is YFSETQ. V was cut by 0 bases and J by 1 base, with 13 bases left in between. The CDR3 loop reads CASSLAGRRGQETQYF. The CDR3 DNA sequence: TGCGCCAGCAGCTTGGCCGGTCGGCGGGGCCAAGAGACCCAGTACTTC.

This clonotype has only a few counts. The V call is TRBV7-8, the J call TRBJ2-3; D ambiguous. The CDR3 runs to 13 residues. V gave up 6 bases and J gave up 3 bases, with 10 bases separating them. The V gene's germline CDR1 is SGHVS and CDR2 FQNEAQ. The CDR3 DNA follows: TGTGCCAGCAGAATAGATGGGACAGATACGCAGTATTTT. Its translation is CASRIDGTDTQYF.

This chain joins TRBV20-1 and TRBJ2-3, with TRBD1 identical over 9 bases. The CDR3 has 14 residues. V lost 6 bases, J lost 2 bases, and 6 bases stayed unmatched. The germline CDR1 and CDR2 sequences are DFQATT and SNEGSKA (reference sequence). CDR3 coding DNA: TGCAGTGCCCGACAGGGGGGATTCACAGATACGCAGTATTTT. Protein: CSARQGGFTDTQYF.

This clonotype has a handful of counts. The chain is built from TRBV20-1 and TRBJ1-2; 10 bases map to TRBD1. This CDR3 region has 14 residues. The germline V gene encodes CDR1 DFQATT and CDR2 SNEGSKA (reference sequence). The trim removed 0 bases at V and 5 bases at J, leaving 3 bases unmatched. The CDR3 spells CSARDGGQGYGYTF. CDR3 bases: TGCAGTGCTAGAGATGGGGGACAGGGGTATGGCTACACCTTC.

V and J are TRBV6-2 or TRBV6-3 and TRBJ1-6; 12 bases fit TRBD1. CDR1 MNHEY and CDR2 SVGEGT come from the germline V gene. Trimming took 6 bases from V and 9 from J; bases not matched to a gene: 3. The CDR3 runs 14 residues. CDR3 region: CASSRDRGLSPLHF. The CDR3 coding sequence is TGTGCCAGCAGCAGGGACAGGGGGCTTTCACCCCTCCACTTT.

The rearrangement uses TRBV29-1 and TRBJ2-1, with D perhaps matching TRBD1 (6 bases). Germline assignment: CDR1 SQVTM and CDR2 ANQGSEA. The germline V and J ends were trimmed by 7 bases and 4 bases, with 11 bases remaining between them. The CDR3 runs to 12 residues. CDR3 amino acids: CSATGMYNEQFF. The CDR3 bases are TGCAGCGCCACAGGGATGTACAATGAGCAGTTCTTC.

The chain recombines TRBV20-1 with TRBJ2-5, with 14 bases that match TRBD2. The CDR3 has 22 residues. CDR1 and CDR2 from the germline V gene are DFQATT and SNEGSKA (reference sequence). Trimming cost V 5 bases and J 0 bases; bases outside gene matches: 23. The CDR3 DNA reads TGCAGTGCTGGACCCTTCAGACTAGCGGGAGGGATGGGCGGTAAGGACCAAGAGACCCAGTACTTC. Its translation is CSAGPFRLAGGMGGKDQETQYF.

This clonotype was detected a few times. The chain couples TRBV20-1 to TRBJ1-1, with a tentative D call TRBD1 (6 bases). Between the trimmed V and J ends, which lost 3 bases and 0 bases, there was a span of 11 bases. The germline V gene encodes CDR1 DFQATT and CDR2 SNEGSKA (reference sequence). The CDR3 runs 14 residues. The CDR3 region has the DNA TGCAGTGCTAGTTTAGGGACACTGAACACTGAAGCTTTCTTT. Translation gives CSASLGTLNTEAFF.

A few counts support this clonotype. The V call is TRBV9, the J call TRBJ2-7, with D unresolved. Germline CDR1 and CDR2: SGDLS and YYNGEE. The CDR3 runs to 13 residues. V lost 0 bases and J 1 base, leaving 5 bases between the germline ends. Here the CDR3 reads CASSVVDSYEQYF. The CDR3 DNA follows: TGTGCCAGCAGCGTAGTTGATTCCTACGAGCAGTACTTC.

This clonotype appeared a few times. The rearrangement links TRBV6-5 to TRBJ2-7; D is unclear. Germline CDR1 reads MNHEY; CDR2 reads SVGAGI. The CDR3 runs to 17 residues. V lost 0 bases and J 0 bases, leaving 15 bases between the germline ends. CDR3 bases: TGTGCCAGCAGTTACTCGAAGCGTAAGGGCCTCTCCTACGAGCAGTACTTC. Protein sequence: CASSYSKRKGLSYEQYF.

The J gene is TRBJ2-1, the V gene TRBV3-1; the D call may be TRBD1 or TRBD2 (5 bases each). Per germline, CDR1 LGHDT and CDR2 YNNKEL (reference sequence). The CDR3 has 15 amino acids. The V gene lost 1 base and the J gene lost 5 bases, with 12 bases spanning the gap. The chain's CDR3 is CASSQAPGDDNEQFF. Here the CDR3 DNA reads TGTGCCAGCAGCCAAGCCCCTGGGGACGACAATGAGCAGTTCTTC.

This clonotype has a count of ten or more. The V call is TRBV7-2, the J call TRBJ2-1, with TRBD1 matching 8 bases. Losses at the gene ends were 2 bases for V and 10 bases for J; bases not matched to a gene: 10. The CDR3 has 15 residues. Germline CDR1 SGHTA, CDR2 FQGNSA. The CDR3 reads CASSLSGQGGFEQFF. CDR3 nucleotide sequence: TGTGCCAGCAGCTTATCTGGACAGGGAGGTTTCGAGCAGTTCTTC.